This passage covers 5 T cell receptor beta chains from one sample sequenced in a study of beta chain features in type 1 diabetes. Study outcomes and limitations: Shorter TCRB CDR3s, moderately but significantly so, were found in Type 1 diabetes patients in all four CD4+ subsets.

The sequenced template was cDNA made from the entire isolated RNA. Generated by immunoSEQ multiplex PCR, the TCRdb table keeps only in-frame clones and is missing some. The table shows 130,000 or so clones, with around 17% occurring only once. Their cognate antigens are unknown. Sequenced material: central memory CD4+ T cells from blood. These receptors were taken from a man under 40 with type 1 diabetes.

This rearrangement joins TRBV4-3 to TRBJ2-1, with D perhaps TRBD1 (5 bases). Trimming pared 0 bases from V and 16 bases from J, leaving 16 bases between. From germline, CDR1 is LGHNA and CDR2 YSLEER. The CDR3 extends over 13 amino acids. CDR3 amino acids: CASSQDIGARVFF. CDR3 coding DNA: TGCGCCAGCAGCCAAGATATAGGGGCTCGCGTATTCTTC.

The V gene is TRBV6-6, the J gene TRBJ2-7; D possibly matches TRBD1 or TRBD2 (5 bases each). The V end lost 3 bases, the J end lost 3 bases, and 12 bases lay between the germline ends. This CDR3 has 14 amino acids. Germline V gene sequence: CDR1 MNHNY, CDR2 SVGAGI (reference sequence). CDR3 protein: CASSYRGDHYEQYF. The CDR3 nucleotides are TGTGCCAGCAGTTATCGAGGGGACCACTACGAGCAGTACTTC.

The gene calls are TRBV28 and TRBJ2-4; a possible D gene is TRBD2 (6 bases). The CDR3 has 11 amino acids. Trimming left V 5 bases short and J 10 bases short, with 9 bases between. Per germline, CDR1 MDHEN and CDR2 SYDVKM. The CDR3 nucleotides read TGTGCCAGCAGTAATCGGGAGATTCAGTACTTC. Residues: CASSNREIQYF.

This clone was recorded many times. The rearrangement joins TRBV28 to TRBJ2-3; TRBD2 matches at 9 bases. Unmatched junction bases numbered 9, after V lost 7 bases and J lost 4 bases. The CDR3 extends over 15 amino acids. Germline CDR1 is MDHEN and CDR2 is SYDVKM. This CDR3 is CASNKGGLASDTQYF. The CDR3 DNA sequence: TGTGCCAGCAACAAAGGGGGACTAGCATCAGATACGCAGTATTTT.

This clone turned up a few times. The V and J genes are TRBV2 and TRBJ2-5; possibly TRBD2 for D (5 bases). Trimming took 1 base from V and 7 from J, leaving 13 bases between them. This CDR3 spans 14 amino acids. In germline, CDR1 is SNHLY, CDR2 FYNNEI. CDR3 coding DNA: TGTGCCAGCAGTGAAGATTCGGGAATAGCGACCCAGTACTTC. Encoded protein: CASSEDSGIATQYF. The entire variable domain, with the rest obtained from reference TRBV2 and TRBJ2-5, is as follows: EPEVTQTPSHQVTQMGQEVILRCVPISNHLYFYWYRQILGQKVEFLVSFYNNEISEKSEIFDDQFSVERPDGSNFTLKIRSTKLEDSAMYFCASSEDSGIATQYFGPGTRLLVL.